Sequencing of this T cell receptor (beta chain) was carried out in a study of beta chain features in type 1 diabetes. Study context: Examination of sorted cells across all samples involved over 85,000,000 cells.

Staining for CD45RO/CCR7/CD25/CD127/CD95/CD27 allowed sorting of CD4+ naive, central memory, regulatory and stem cell-like memory cells. A note on this clone: Its antigen is currently unknown.

The isolated RNA, all of it, was reverse transcribed, so expressed TCRB transcripts were what got sequenced. TCRdb's copy holds only in-frame clones and misses some; the assay was immunoSEQ multiplex PCR. Of nearly 700,000 clones in the sample, 13% were seen once. The study's findings and limits: Healthy donors had naive, central memory and Treg TCRB repertoires that appeared less similar than those seen among patients. A moderate, significant TCRB CDR3 shortening appeared in type 1 diabetes across four CD4+ subsets. When cDNA is sequenced, cells with high TCR expression could be over-represented.

The receptor was isolated from a man younger than 30 with type 1 diabetes. Specimen: naive CD4+ T cells from blood.

This CDR3 is CASSPREVSGNTIYF. CDR3 nucleotide sequence: TGTGCCAGCTCACCACGGGAGGTCTCTGGAAACACCATATATTTT. V and J are TRBV18 and TRBJ1-3; D gene ambiguous. Germline V gene sequence: CDR1 KGHSH, CDR2 LQKENI. CDR3 length: 15 residues. Trimming removed 1 base from V and 0 bases from J, with 7 bases in between.